Below, 14 T cell receptor beta chains from the same sample are listed, as sequenced in a study of blood T cell repertoires in COVID-19. Repertoires were generated with immunoSEQ multiplex PCR, while TCRdb's copy carries only in-frame clones and drops some. The sample comprises some 260,000 clones, 90% to 95% of which are singletons, and about 1.9% rests with the top ten. Sequenced input: PBMCs or T cells enriched from blood (not recorded which). The receptors were gathered from a woman aged 18 to 35 who had recovered from COVID-19.

The J gene is TRBJ1-4, the V gene TRBV7-2, with TRBD1 identical over 7 bases. Germline assignment: CDR1 SGHTA and CDR2 FQGNSA. V was clipped by 4 bases and J by 2 bases; unmatched bases: 4. The CDR3 extends over 15 amino acids. The CDR3 nucleotides read TGTGCCAGCAGCTCCGACAGGGCGACTAATGAAAAACTGTTTTTT. Encoded protein: CASSSDRATNEKLFF.

The rearrangement uses TRBV18 and TRBJ1-5; the D gene is possibly TRBD1 (6 bases). Germline V gene data show CDR1 as KGHSH and CDR2 as LQKENI. The V end was cut by 0 bases, the J end by 7 bases, with 10 bases between. The CDR3 runs 14 residues. The CDR3 DNA is TGTGCCAGCTCACCACCGGAAGGGGGACAGCCCCAGCATTTT. This sequence encodes CASSPPEGGQPQHF. Based on the CDR3 plus reference TRBV18 and TRBJ1-5, the full variable domain is NAGVMQNPRHLVRRRGQEARLRCSPMKGHSHVYWYRQLPEEGLKFMVYLQKENIIDESGMPKERFSAEFPKEGPSILRIQQVVRGDSAAYFCASSPPEGGQPQHFGDGTRLSIL.

The table lists this clone with a count of one. The chain is built from TRBV3-1 (or the pseudogene TRBV3-2) and TRBJ1-1, with TRBD1 matching over 7 bases. Germline lookup yields CDR1 LGHDT and CDR2 YNNKEL (reference sequence). Losses at the gene ends were 4 bases for V and 3 bases for J; bases not matched to a gene: 2. This CDR3 is built from 13 residues. CDR3 residues: CASSPGGHTEAFF. As DNA, the CDR3 is TGTGCCAGCAGCCCAGGGGGGCACACTGAAGCTTTCTTT.

V and J are TRBV29-1 and TRBJ2-1, with D perhaps matching TRBD2 (6 bases). The germline V gene encodes CDR1 SQVTM and CDR2 ANQGSEA. V was trimmed by 3 bases and J by 4 bases, leaving 10 bases between them. This CDR3 contains 13 residues. CDR3 loop: CSVDGGNYNEQFF. Written as DNA, the CDR3 is TGCAGCGTTGATGGCGGGAATTACAATGAGCAGTTCTTC.

The table lists this clone with a few counts. The chain recombines TRBV12-5 with TRBJ2-2; 10 positions match TRBD1. Germline loops: CDR1 LGHNT, CDR2 FRNRAP. The CDR3 has 15 amino acids. The trim removed 6 bases at V and 7 bases at J, leaving 8 bases unmatched. The CDR3 DNA sequence: TGTGCTAGTGGCTCAGGACAGGGGGGTAGCGGGGAGCTGTTTTTT. It codes for CASGSGQGGSGELFF.

The V and J genes are TRBV28 and TRBJ1-2; 8 positions agree with TRBD1. J lost 7 bases, V lost 5 bases, and 12 bases had no gene match. This CDR3 spans 15 amino acids. Germline assignment: CDR1 MDHEN and CDR2 SYDVKM. CDR3: CASSPPQDRVFGYTF. The CDR3 DNA reads as TGTGCCAGCAGTCCCCCACAGGACAGGGTTTTTGGCTACACCTTC.

The chain combines TRBV6-2 or TRBV6-3 with TRBJ2-5; no definite D call. Germline V gives CDR1 MNHEY, CDR2 SVGEGT. V dropped 2 bases and J dropped 7 bases, with 5 bases sitting between them. The CDR3 spans 11 residues. The CDR3 sequence is CASSYGPTQYF. CDR3 coding DNA: TGTGCCAGCAGTTACGGGCCGACCCAGTACTTC.

V usage is TRBV6-6 and J usage is TRBJ2-2; D perhaps matches TRBD1 (5 bases). This CDR3 is 14 amino acids long. V lost 8 bases to trimming and J lost 1 base, with 11 bases between them. CDR1 is MNHNY and CDR2 is SVGAGI in the germline V gene (reference sequence). The CDR3 region is CASRPTGNTGELFF. In DNA form, the CDR3 reads TGTGCCAGCCGGCCTACAGGGAACACCGGGGAGCTGTTTTTT.

This chain connects TRBV5-1 to TRBJ2-1; D is perhaps TRBD2 (6 bases). With 2 bases removed from V and 4 bases from J, the gap between germline ends came to 16 bases. Germline V gives CDR1 SGHRS, CDR2 YFSETQ. There are 16 residues in the CDR3. The chain's CDR3 is CASSLLAGENYNEQFF. In DNA, the CDR3 is TGCGCCAGCAGCTTACTAGCCGGGGAGAATTACAATGAGCAGTTCTTC.

V is TRBV29-1 and J is TRBJ1-2; D gene unclear. Per the germline V gene, CDR1 is SQVTM and CDR2 is ANQGSEA. V was trimmed by 4 bases and J by 3 bases, leaving 6 bases between them. The CDR3 totals 11 residues. The CDR3 nucleotides read TGCAGCGTTGGACATTACTATGGCTACACCTTC. Amino acid sequence: CSVGHYYGYTF. The variable domain in full, completed from reference TRBV29-1 and TRBJ1-2, reads SAVISQKPSRDICQRGTSLTIQCQVDSQVTMMFWYRQQPGQSLTLIATANQGSEATYESGFVIDKFPISRPNLTFSTLTVSNMSPEDSSIYLCSVGHYYGYTFGSGTRLTVV.

This chain uses TRBV5-1 with TRBJ1-6, with D maybe TRBD1 (5 bases). Trimming removed 3 bases from V and 8 bases from J, with 12 bases in between. Germline lookup yields CDR1 SGHRS and CDR2 YFSETQ. The CDR3 is 14 amino acids. This CDR3 reads CASSSTGEDSPLHF. DNA for the CDR3: TGCGCCAGCAGCTCCACGGGGGAGGATTCACCCCTCCACTTT.

This clone has only one observation. The chain recombines TRBV3-1 (or the pseudogene TRBV3-2) with TRBJ2-7; 12 bases match TRBD2. The CDR3 is 18 residues long. Germline V gene sequence: CDR1 LGHDT, CDR2 YNNKEL (reference sequence). J gave up 3 bases and V 3 bases, and 12 bases lay outside the gene matches. In nucleotides, the CDR3 is TGTGCCAGCAGCCAGCGCCTGAGGCTAGCGGGGGGGCACTACGAGCAGTACTTC. Encoded protein: CASSQRLRLAGGHYEQYF.

The V and J genes are TRBV6-5 and TRBJ1-5; D ambiguous. V shed 8 bases and J shed 7 bases, with 9 bases lying between them. CDR3 length: 11 amino acids. CDR1 is MNHEY, CDR2 SVGAGI, per germline. The DNA for the CDR3 is TGTGCCAGCCGAAACAGACAGCCCCAGCATTTT. As protein: CASRNRQPQHF.

This chain connects TRBV11-2 to TRBJ2-6; D is unresolved. V was trimmed by 5 bases and J by 0 bases, leaving 5 bases between them. CDR1 and CDR2 (germline): SGHAT, FQNNGV. The CDR3 covers 14 residues. The CDR3 DNA sequence: TGTGCCAGCAGCCGCGGCTCTGGGGCCAACGTCCTGACTTTC. It translates to CASSRGSGANVLTF.